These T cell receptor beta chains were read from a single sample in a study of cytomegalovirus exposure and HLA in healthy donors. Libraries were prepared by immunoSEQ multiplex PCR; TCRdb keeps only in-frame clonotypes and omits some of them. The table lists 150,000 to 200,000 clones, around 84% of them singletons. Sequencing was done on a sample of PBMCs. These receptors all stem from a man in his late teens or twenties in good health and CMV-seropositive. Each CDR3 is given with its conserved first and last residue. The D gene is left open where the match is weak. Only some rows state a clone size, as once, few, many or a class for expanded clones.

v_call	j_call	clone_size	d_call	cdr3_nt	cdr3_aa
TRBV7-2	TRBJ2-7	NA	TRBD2	TGTGCCAGCAGCTTAGCCGGACTAGCAAGGTCCTACGAGCAGTACTTC	CASSLAGLARSYEQYF
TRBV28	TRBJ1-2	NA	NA	TGTGCCAGCACCGGGAAAGCCCGGTTGGGCTACACCTTC	CASTGKARLGYTF
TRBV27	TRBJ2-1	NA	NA	TGTGCCAGCAGTTTATCTCTTAAAGAGCAGTTCTTC	CASSLSLKEQFF
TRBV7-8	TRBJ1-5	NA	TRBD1	TGTGCCAGCAGCTTAGGACAGGGGGAAAGCAATCAGCCCCAGCATTTT	CASSLGQGESNQPQHF
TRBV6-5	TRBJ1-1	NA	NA	TGTGCCAGCAGTTACACCGGGGGGAGCACTGAAGCTTTCTTT	CASSYTGGSTEAFF
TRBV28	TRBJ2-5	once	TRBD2	TGTGCCAGTTGCCTGGGGGTAACTAGCGGGAGGGGAGAGACCCAGTACTTC	CASCLGVTSGRGETQYF
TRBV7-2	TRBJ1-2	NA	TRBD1	TGTGCCAGCAGCTCTAATCCCAGGGGGCACTATGGCTACACCTTC	CASSSNPRGHYGYTF
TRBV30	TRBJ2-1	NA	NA	TGTGCCTGGAGTAGAGTAGGAGGAGACAATGAGCAGTTCTTC	CAWSRVGGDNEQFF
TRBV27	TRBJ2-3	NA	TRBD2	TGTGCCAGCAGTCCTCTGAAGCGGGAGATCGATACGCAGTATTTT	CASSPLKREIDTQYF
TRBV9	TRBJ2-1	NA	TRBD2	TGTGCCAGCAGCGTAGGGGGGACTAGCGGATACAATGAGCAGTTCTTC	CASSVGGTSGYNEQFF
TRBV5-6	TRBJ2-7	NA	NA	TGTGCCAGCACTTCGTCGACCGGGACTCCCGTAGAGGAGCAGTACTTC	CASTSSTGTPVEEQYF
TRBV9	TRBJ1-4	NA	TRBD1	TGTGCCAGCAGCCCCAGGGGGATTAATTTAGGTGAAAAACTGTTTTTT	CASSPRGINLGEKLFF
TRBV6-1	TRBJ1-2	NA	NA	TGTGCCAGCAGTGAAACATTATATGGCTACACCTTC	CASSETLYGYTF
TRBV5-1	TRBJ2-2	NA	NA	TGCGCCAGCAGCTTAAGGCAGGGGGGTAACACCGGGGAGCTGTTTTTT	CASSLRQGGNTGELFF
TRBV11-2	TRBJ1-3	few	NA	TGTGCCAGCAGCTACGCGGCGACGAGCGGAAACACCATATATTTT	CASSYAATSGNTIYF
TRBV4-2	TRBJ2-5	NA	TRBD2	TGTGCCAGCAGCCAATTTGTCGGGACTACGGAGACCCAGTACTTC	CASSQFVGTTETQYF
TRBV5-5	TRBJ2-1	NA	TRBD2	TGTGCCAGCAGCATTAGCGGGGCCTCCTACAATGAGCAGTTCTTC	CASSISGASYNEQFF
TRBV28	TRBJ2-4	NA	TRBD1	TGTGCCAGCAGTTTATCAGGGACAGGGTTTTTTCTAGCCAAAAACATTCAGTACTTC	CASSLSGTGFFLAKNIQYF
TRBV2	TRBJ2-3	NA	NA	TGTGCCAGCAGTGCCGACAGGACGCTCACAGATACGCAGTATTTT	CASSADRTLTDTQYF
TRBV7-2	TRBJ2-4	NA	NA	TGTGCCAGCAGCAAAGCCACGGGGGGCGCAAACATTCAGTACTTC	CASSKATGGANIQYF
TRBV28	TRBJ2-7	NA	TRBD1	TGTGCCACACTCCCGACAGGGACCTACGAGCAGTACTTC	CATLPTGTYEQYF
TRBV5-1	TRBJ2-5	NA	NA	TGCGCCAGCAGCAGGGGCCGAGGAGAGACCCAGTACTTC	CASSRGRGETQYF
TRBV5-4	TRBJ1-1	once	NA	TGTGCCAGCAGCGAACAGGGTCGCGGGAACACTGAAGCTTTCTTT	CASSEQGRGNTEAFF
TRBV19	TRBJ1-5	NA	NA	TGTGCCAGTAGTATACTTCAGGGAAACAATCAGCCCCAGCATTTT	CASSILQGNNQPQHF
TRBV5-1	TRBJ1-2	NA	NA	TGCGCCAGCAGCTCCCTCCAGGGAAACTATGGCTACACCTTC	CASSSLQGNYGYTF
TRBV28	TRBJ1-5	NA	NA	TGTGCCAGCAGTCCCCACTACCGCGGCTACAATCAGCCCCAGCATTTT	CASSPHYRGYNQPQHF
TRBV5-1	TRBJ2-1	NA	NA	TGCGCCAGCAGCTTGGCAGGGGTGATTTGGAATGAGCAGTTCTTC	CASSLAGVIWNEQFF
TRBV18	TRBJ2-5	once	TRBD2	TGTGCCAGCTCACCACTAGCGGGAACCCAAGAGACCCAGTACTTC	CASSPLAGTQETQYF
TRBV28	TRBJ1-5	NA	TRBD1	TGTGCCAGCAGACCCGACAGGGGCGTTCATCAGCCCCAGCATTTT	CASRPDRGVHQPQHF
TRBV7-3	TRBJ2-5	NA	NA	TGTGCCAGCAGCTTAAGTCCGGTTCAAGAGACCCAGTACTTC	CASSLSPVQETQYF
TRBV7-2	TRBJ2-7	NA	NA	TGTGCCAGCAGGCCAGATTTATCCTACGAGCAGTACTTC	CASRPDLSYEQYF
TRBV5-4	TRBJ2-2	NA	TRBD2	TGTGCCAGCAGCGGGCAGACTAGCGGGACAGGGGAGCTGTTTTTT	CASSGQTSGTGELFF
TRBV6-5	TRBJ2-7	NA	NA	TGTGCCAGCAGAGTTTCCGGGACTCAGGCATACGAGCAGTACTTC	CASRVSGTQAYEQYF
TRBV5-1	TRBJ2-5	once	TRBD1	TGCGCCAGCAGCGCCGACAGGGGAGAGACCCAGTACTTC	CASSADRGETQYF
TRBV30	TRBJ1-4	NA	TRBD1	TGTGCCTGGGGACAGGGGACCGGTCCTAGTGAAAAACTGTTTTTT	CAWGQGTGPSEKLFF
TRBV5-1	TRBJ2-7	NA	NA	TGCGCCAGCAGCCCCTCGAGGGCGGGGGCCTCCTACGAGCAGTACTTC	CASSPSRAGASYEQYF
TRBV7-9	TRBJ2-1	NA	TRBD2	TGTGCCAGCAGCCCTCGGGTGGGAGGGAAGTTAACGCAGTTCTTC	CASSPRVGGKLTQFF
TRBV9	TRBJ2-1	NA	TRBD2	TGTGCCAGCAGCGAGACGGGACTAGCGACTTACAATGAGCAGTTCTTC	CASSETGLATYNEQFF
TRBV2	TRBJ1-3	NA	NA	TGTGCCAGCAGTGGGGGTTTGGGGGCCACTGGAAACACCATATATTTT	CASSGGLGATGNTIYF
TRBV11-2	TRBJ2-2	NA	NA	TGTGCCAGCAGCCGCCCGAGGTCCGTCGATCCTCCCGGGGAGCTGTTTTTT	CASSRPRSVDPPGELFF
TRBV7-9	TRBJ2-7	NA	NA	TGTGCCAGCAGCTTAGTGTTGCAGGGGATCATCGAGCAGTACTTC	CASSLVLQGIIEQYF
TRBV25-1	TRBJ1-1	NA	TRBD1	TGTGCCAGCAGTGAAACGACAGGGGGCGCCACTGAAGCTTTCTTT	CASSETTGGATEAFF
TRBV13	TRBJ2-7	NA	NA	TGTGCCAGCACCGCCCCCCAACAGGATACCTACGAGCAGTACTTC	CASTAPQQDTYEQYF
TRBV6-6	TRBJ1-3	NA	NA	TGTGCCAGCAAAGGGGGGGAAAACACCATATATTTT	CASKGGENTIYF
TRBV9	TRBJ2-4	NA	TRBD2	TGTGCCAGCAGCCCCCGGGCGGGAGGATTAGCCAAAAACATTCAGTACTTC	CASSPRAGGLAKNIQYF
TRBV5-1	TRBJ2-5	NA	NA	TGCGCCAGCAGCTTGGGGATAAGGCGGGATCGCGAGACCCAGTACTTC	CASSLGIRRDRETQYF
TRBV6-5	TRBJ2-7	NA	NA	TGTGCCAGCAGTCGAGGAGGGACGCCACCAGGCGAGCAGTACTTC	CASSRGGTPPGEQYF
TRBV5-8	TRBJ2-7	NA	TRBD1	TGTGCCAGCAGCGCCTTCCCGGGACAGGGAAAGCAGTACTTC	CASSAFPGQGKQYF
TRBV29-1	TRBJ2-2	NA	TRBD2	TGCAGCGTTGAACGTGGTAGTAGCGGGAGTATTAGGACCGGGGAGCTGTTTTTT	CSVERGSSGSIRTGELFF
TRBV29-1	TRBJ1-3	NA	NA	TGCAGCGTTGCCCCAAAATCTGGAAACACCATATATTTT	CSVAPKSGNTIYF
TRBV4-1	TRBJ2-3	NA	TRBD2	TGCGCCAGCAGCCAAGACTTTTGGGGGGGAAGCACAGATACGCAGTATTTT	CASSQDFWGGSTDTQYF
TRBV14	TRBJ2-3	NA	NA	TGTGCCAGCAGCCAAGAGATAGCGGAGACAGATACGCAGTATTTT	CASSQEIAETDTQYF
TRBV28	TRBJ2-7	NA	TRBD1	TGTGCCAGCAGTTCTGGACAGGGCTCACACGAGCAGTACTTC	CASSSGQGSHEQYF
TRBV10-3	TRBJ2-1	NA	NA	TGTGCCATCCGTGCAGTTTCCCTCCCTGAGCAGTTCTTC	CAIRAVSLPEQFF
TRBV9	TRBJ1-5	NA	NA	TGTGCCAGCAGCGTAGCGCGGGGCAATCAGCCCCAGCATTTT	CASSVARGNQPQHF
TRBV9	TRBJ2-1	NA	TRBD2	TGTGCCAGCAGCGTAGGACTAGCGGGAGACAATGAGCAGTTCTTC	CASSVGLAGDNEQFF
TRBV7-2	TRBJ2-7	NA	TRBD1	TGTGCCAGCAGCTTAGCTCCCGGGACAGCCGCCTACGAGCAGTACTTC	CASSLAPGTAAYEQYF